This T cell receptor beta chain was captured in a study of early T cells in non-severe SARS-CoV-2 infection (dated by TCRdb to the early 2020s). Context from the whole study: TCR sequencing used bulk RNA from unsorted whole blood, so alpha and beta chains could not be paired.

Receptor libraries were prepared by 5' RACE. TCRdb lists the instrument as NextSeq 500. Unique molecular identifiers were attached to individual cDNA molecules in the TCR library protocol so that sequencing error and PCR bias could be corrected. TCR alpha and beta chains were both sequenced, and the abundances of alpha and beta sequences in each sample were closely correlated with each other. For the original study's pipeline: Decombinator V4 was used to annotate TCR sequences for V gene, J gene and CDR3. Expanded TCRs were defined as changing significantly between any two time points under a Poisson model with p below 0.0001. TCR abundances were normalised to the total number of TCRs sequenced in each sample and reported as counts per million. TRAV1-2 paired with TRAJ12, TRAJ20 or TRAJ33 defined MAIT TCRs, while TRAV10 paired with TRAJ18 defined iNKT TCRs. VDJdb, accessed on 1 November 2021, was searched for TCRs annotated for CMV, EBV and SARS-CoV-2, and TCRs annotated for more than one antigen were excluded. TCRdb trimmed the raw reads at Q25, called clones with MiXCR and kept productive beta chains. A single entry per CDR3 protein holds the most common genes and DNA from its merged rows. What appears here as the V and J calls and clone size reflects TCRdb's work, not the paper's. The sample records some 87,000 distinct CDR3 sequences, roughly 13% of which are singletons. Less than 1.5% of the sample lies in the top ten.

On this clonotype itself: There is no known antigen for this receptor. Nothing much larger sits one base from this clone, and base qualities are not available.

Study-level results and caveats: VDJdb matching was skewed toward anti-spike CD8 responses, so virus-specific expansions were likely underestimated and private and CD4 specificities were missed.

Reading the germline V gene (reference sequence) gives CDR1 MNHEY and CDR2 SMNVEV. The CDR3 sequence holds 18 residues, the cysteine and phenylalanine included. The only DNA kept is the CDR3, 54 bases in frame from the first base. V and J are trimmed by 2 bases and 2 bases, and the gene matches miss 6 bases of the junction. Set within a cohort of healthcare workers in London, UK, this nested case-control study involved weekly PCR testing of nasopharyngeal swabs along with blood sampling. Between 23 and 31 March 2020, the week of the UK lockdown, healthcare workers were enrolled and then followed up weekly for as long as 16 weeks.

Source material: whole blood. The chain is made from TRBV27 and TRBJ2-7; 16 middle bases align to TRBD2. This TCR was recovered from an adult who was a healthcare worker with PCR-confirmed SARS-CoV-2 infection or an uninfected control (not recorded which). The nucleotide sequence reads TGTGCCAGCAGTTTACGCGGGACTAGCGGGGGGGCTCCCTACGAGCAGTACTTC. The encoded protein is CASSLRGTSGGAPYEQYF.